This entry describes one TCR beta chain. Its antigen specificity is not known. No base quality values were provided; no much bigger clone lies one nucleotide off. The sample belongs to a study of blood T cell repertoires in COVID-19 (dated by TCRdb to about 2020). For the study in its entirety: Collaborator samples came from the United States, Italy and Spain and covered acute and convalescent phases of COVID-19. The material from the prospective study consisted of cDNA or gDNA derived from T cells, B-cell-depleted T cells, or PBMCs. Deeply sampled blood TCRbeta repertoires from subjects exposed to, actively infected with, or recovered from COVID-19 were included in the dataset. The repertoires were made available in a free public database intended to serve as a resource for research on the immune response to SARS-CoV-2. Samples were obtained from the ongoing ImmuneRACE study (first 160 participants) and from 950 to 1,500 subjects provided by 6 global collaborators. A de-identified subject ID, COVID-19 status, age in years and sex were almost always included in the sample metadata. Where available, HLA class I and class II types were taken from metadata supplied by the sample provider and were not determined by assay-based typing. What the work shows at the level of the full study, not this receptor alone: The quantity of clinical and demographic metadata differed by source and by participant and was supplied without curation.

From the cysteine through the phenylalanine, the CDR3 covers 15 amino acids. The CDR3 DNA has 45 bases and is translated from base 1. CDR1 and CDR2 (GTSNPN, SVGIG) derive from the germline V gene (reference sequence). V gives up 2 bases and J gives up 0 bases, and the segment between their germline ends measures 12 bases. The immunoSEQ Assay, a bias-controlled multiplex PCR, was used to amplify TCRbeta CDR3 regions from genomic DNA. From the authors' description of their analysis: Nucleated cell counts per sample were estimated from amplification of reference gene primers within the assay. Sequence reads were collapsed and filtered to measure the absolute abundance of every unique TCRbeta CDR3 rearrangement. For each sample, productive Simpson clonality was calculated by taking the square root of Simpson's diversity index across productive rearrangements. As stored in TCRdb, this immuneACCESS dataset retains in-frame rearrangements with V and J assigned. A fraction of the clones does not appear; measured against another copy, unresolved V genes explain less than half of the discrepancy, and the remainder lacks a known reason. V and J calls and clone size are given by that table; D and trimming were obtained from the DNA. Across this sample there are 350,000 to 550,000 clones, with roughly 89% seen only once. Over 4% of the sample goes to the ten largest clones.

Collaborating institutions collected whole blood in K2EDTA tubes following their own protocols. For TCRbeta analysis, collaborators shipped samples as frozen whole blood, isolated PBMCs, or DNA extracted from either of those sample types. The receptor chain draws on TRBV30 and TRBJ2-3, with no confident D gene call. The source of this sequence is a woman aged 25 to 39 with acute or convalescent COVID-19. Material for sequencing was peripheral blood. CDR3 region: CAWSSPVLSTDTQYF. Here is the DNA: TGTGCCTGGAGTTCACCAGTTCTCAGCACAGATACGCAGTATTTT.